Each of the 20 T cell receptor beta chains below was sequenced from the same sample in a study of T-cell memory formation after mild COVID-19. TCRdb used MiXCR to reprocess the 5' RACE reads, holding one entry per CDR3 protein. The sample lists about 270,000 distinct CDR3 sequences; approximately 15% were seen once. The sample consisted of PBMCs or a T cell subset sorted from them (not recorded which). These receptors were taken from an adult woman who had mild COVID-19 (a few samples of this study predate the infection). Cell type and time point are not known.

The CDR3 spells CASSYGLDGYTF. CDR3 DNA sequence: TGTGCCAGCAGTTACGGCCTTGATGGCTACACCTTC. This chain links TRBV6-6 with TRBJ1-2; D gene uncertain. With 2 bases removed from V and 6 bases from J, the gap between germline ends came to 7 bases. Germline V gene lookup returns CDR1 MNHNY and CDR2 SVGAGI (reference sequence). The CDR3 has 12 residues.

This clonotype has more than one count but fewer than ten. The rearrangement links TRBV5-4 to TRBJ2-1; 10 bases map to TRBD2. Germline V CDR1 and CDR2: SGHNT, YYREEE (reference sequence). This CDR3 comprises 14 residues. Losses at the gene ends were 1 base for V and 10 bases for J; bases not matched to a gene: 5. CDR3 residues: CASSLPSGRAEQFF. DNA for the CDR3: TGTGCCAGCAGCTTGCCTAGCGGGAGAGCGGAGCAGTTCTTC.

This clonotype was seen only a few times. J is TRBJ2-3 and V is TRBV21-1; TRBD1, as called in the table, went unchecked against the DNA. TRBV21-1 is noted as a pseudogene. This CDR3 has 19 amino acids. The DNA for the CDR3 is TGTGCCAGCAGCAAAGAACTGGGGACAGTCCCCTCCACCACAGATACGCAGTATTTT. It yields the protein CASSKELGTVPSTTDTQYF.

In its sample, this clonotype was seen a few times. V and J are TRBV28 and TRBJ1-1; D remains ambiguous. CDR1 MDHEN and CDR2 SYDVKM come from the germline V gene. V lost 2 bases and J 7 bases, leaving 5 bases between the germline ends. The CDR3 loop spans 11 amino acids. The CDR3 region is CASSLSDEAFF. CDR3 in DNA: TGTGCCAGCAGTTTAAGTGATGAAGCTTTCTTT.

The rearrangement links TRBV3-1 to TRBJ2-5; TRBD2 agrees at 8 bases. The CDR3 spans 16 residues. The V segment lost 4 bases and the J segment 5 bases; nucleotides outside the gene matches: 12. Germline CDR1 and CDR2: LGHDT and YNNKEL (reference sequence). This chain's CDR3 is CASSPGRGRRTETQYF. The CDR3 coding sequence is TGTGCCAGCAGCCCCGGGAGGGGCAGGCGCACGGAGACCCAGTACTTC.

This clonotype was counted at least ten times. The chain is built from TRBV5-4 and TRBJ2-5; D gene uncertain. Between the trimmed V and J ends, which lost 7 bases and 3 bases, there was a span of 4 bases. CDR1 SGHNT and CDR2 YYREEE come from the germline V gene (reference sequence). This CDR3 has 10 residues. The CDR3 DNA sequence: TGTGCCAGCGGTGAAGAGACCCAGTACTTC. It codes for CASGEETQYF.

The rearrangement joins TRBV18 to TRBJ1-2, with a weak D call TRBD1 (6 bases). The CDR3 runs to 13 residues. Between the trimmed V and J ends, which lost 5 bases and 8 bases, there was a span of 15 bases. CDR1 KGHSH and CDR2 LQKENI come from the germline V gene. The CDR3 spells CASSTTGLYGYTF. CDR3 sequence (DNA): TGTGCCAGCTCAACTACAGGGTTGTACGGCTACACCTTC.

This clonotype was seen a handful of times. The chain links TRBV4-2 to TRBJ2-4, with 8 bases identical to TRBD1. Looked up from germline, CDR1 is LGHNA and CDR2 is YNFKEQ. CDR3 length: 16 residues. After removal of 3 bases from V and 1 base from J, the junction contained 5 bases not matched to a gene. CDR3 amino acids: CASSQETGDAKNIQYF. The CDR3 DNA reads TGTGCCAGCAGCCAGGAGACAGGGGATGCCAAAAACATTCAGTACTTC.

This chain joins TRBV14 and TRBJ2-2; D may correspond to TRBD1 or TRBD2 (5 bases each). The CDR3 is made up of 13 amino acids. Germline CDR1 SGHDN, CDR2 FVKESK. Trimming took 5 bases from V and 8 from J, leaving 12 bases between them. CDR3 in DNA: TGTGCCAGCAGCGGGGGTCCCGTGGGGGAGCTGTTTTTT. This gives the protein CASSGGPVGELFF.

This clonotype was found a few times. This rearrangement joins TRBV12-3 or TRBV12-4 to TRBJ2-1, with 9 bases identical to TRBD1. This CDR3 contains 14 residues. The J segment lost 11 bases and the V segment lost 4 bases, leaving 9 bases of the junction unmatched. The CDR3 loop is CASSSLSQGAQQFF. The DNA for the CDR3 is TGTGCCAGCAGTTCCCTCTCACAGGGGGCCCAGCAGTTCTTC.

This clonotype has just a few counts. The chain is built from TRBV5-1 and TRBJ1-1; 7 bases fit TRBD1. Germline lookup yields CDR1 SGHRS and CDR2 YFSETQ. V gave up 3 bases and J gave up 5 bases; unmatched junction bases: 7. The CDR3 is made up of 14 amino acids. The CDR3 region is CASSWAGGWTEAFF. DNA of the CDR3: TGCGCCAGCAGCTGGGCAGGGGGTTGGACTGAAGCTTTCTTT.

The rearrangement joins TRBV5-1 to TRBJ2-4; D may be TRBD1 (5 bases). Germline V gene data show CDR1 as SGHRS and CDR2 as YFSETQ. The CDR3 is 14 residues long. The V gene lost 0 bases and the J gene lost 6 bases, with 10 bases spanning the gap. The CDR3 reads CASSLGGLGNIQYF. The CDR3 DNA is TGCGCCAGCAGCTTGGGGGGCCTAGGAAACATTCAGTACTTC.

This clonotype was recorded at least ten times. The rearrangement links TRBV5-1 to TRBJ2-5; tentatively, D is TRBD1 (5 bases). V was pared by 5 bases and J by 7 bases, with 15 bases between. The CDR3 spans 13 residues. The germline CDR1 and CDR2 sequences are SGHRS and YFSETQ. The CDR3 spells CASRPDSHGTQYF. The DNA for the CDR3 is TGCGCCAGCAGGCCTGACAGCCATGGGACCCAGTACTTC. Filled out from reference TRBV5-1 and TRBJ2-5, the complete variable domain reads KAGVTQTPRYLIKTRGQQVTLSCSPISGHRSVSWYQQTPGQGLQFLFEYFSETQRNKGNFPGRFSGRQFSNSRSEMNVSTLELGDSALYLCASRPDSHGTQYFGPGTRLLVL.

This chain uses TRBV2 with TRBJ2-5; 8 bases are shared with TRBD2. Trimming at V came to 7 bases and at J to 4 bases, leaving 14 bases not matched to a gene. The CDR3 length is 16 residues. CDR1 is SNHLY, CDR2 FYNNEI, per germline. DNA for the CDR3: TGTGCCAGCACCGAGCAACGGGGGGGCCTCGGAGAGACCCAGTACTTC. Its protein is CASTEQRGGLGETQYF.

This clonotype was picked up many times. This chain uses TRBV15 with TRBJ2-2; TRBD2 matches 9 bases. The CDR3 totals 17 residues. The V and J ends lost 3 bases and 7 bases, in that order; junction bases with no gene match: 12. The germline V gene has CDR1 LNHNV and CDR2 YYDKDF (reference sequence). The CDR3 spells CATSSSGGVFFSGELFF. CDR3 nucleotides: TGTGCCACCAGCAGTAGCGGGGGCGTTTTTTTTAGCGGGGAGCTGTTTTTT.

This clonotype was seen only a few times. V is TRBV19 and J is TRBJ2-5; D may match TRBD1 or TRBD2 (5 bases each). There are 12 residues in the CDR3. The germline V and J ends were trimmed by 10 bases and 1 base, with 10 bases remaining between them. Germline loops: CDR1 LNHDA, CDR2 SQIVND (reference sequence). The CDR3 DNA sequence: TGTGCCACCCGGGGCAGCCAAGAGACCCAGTACTTC. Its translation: CATRGSQETQYF.

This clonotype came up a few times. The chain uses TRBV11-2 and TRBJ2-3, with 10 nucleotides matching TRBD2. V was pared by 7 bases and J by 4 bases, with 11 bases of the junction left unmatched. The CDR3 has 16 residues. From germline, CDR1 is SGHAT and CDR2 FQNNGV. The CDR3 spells CASTLGSGRAADTQYF. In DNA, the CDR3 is TGTGCCAGCACCCTAGGGAGCGGGAGGGCTGCAGATACGCAGTATTTT.

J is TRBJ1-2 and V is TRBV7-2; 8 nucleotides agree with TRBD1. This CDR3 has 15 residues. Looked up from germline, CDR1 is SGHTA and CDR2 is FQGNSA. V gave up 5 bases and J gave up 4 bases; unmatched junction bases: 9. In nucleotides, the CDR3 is TGTGCCAGCAGCCCAGACAGGGGCTGGGGCTATGGCTACACCTTC. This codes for CASSPDRGWGYGYTF.

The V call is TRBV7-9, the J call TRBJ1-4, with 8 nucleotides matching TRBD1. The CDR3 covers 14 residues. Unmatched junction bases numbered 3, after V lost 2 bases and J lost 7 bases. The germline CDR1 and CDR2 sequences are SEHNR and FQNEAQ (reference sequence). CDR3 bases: TGTGCCAGCAGCTTAAGGACAGGGATTGAAAAACTGTTTTTT. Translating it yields CASSLRTGIEKLFF.

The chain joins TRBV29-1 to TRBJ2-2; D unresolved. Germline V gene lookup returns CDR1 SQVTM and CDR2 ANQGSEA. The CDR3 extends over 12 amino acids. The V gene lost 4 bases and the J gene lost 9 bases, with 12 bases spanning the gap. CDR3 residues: CSVAPPERELFF. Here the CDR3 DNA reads TGCAGCGTTGCACCGCCCGAGAGGGAGCTGTTTTTT.